The sample holds a few counts of the clone carrying this TCR beta chain. Antigen specificity is unknown. Each TCR beta cDNA library carried unique molecular identifiers. MiXCR, run by TCRdb on the PCR reads, gives a single entry per CDR3 protein. There are fewer than 900,000 distinct CDR3 sequences in the sample; more than 45% occur only once, and approximately 5% lies in the top ten. This sample is part of a study of post-analysis software for immune sequencing data. Study-level points and caveats: In patients, TRBV5-6, TRBV5-1 and TRBV20-1 belonged to five TRBV segments found more frequently than in controls.

V dropped 3 bases and J dropped 5; count of bases not matched to a gene: 7. This CDR3 is 15 amino acids long. Germline V gene lookup returns CDR1 KGHDR and CDR2 SFDVKD. The sample taken for sequencing was blood. The TCR comes from a girl between 10 and 17 years old with multiple sclerosis. The V and J genes are TRBV24-1 and TRBJ1-2; the match to TRBD1 covers 8 bases. CDR3 sequence: CATSDATGGGYGYTF. Written as DNA, the CDR3 is TGTGCCACCAGTGATGCTACAGGGGGTGGTTATGGCTACACCTTC.